The entry below describes one T cell receptor beta chain. In the authors' workflow: How many nucleated cells were present was estimated from reference gene primer amplification. Assay: immunoSEQ multiplex PCR; the TCRdb copy retains only in-frame clones and omits some. V and J calls plus clone size are reproduced from that table; the DNA served to infer D and trimming. The sample holds 95,000 or so clones, less than 85% seen once. These data come from a study of blood T cell repertoires in COVID-19. Across the whole study: PBMCs, B-cell-depleted T cells, or T cells were the source of the cDNA or gDNA that made up the material.

This CDR3 has 12 residues. The germline V gene encodes CDR1 SNHLY and CDR2 FYNNEI. Trimming left V 10 bases short and J 1 base short, with 10 bases between. This chain links TRBV2 with TRBJ1-1; D remains ambiguous. Sequenced sample: peripheral blood. The sequence was collected from a human donor in a cohort sampled during active COVID-19. In DNA form, the CDR3 reads TGTGCCACTCCAGTCCGGAACACTGAAGCTTTCTTT. This translates into CATPVRNTEAFF. The full variable domain, in which reference TRBV2 and TRBJ1-1 provide the parts outside the CDR3, is EPEVTQTPSHQVTQMGQEVILRCVPISNHLYFYWYRQILGQKVEFLVSFYNNEISEKSEIFDDQFSVERPDGSNFTLKIRSTKLEDSAMYFCATPVRNTEAFFGQGTRLTVV.